This T cell receptor (beta chain) appears in the sequencing data of a study of OX40 agonist ivuxolimab in advanced cancers. At baseline, cycle 4 day 1, and cycle 7 day 1, blood was sampled. Sequencing used immunoSEQ multiplex PCR; TCRdb keeps in-frame clones, though not all of them. The sample lists tens of thousands of clones, over 80% occurring once. CDR3 length: 13 amino acids. CDR1 MNHNS and CDR2 SASEGT come from the germline V gene. V lost 5 bases and J lost 8, with 12 bases in between. V gene TRBV6-1 combines with J gene TRBJ1-4; D remains unclear. This material consisted of CD4+ or CD8+ T cells sorted from blood, taken in a trial of the OX40 agonist ivuxolimab. The sequence derives from an adult with an advanced solid tumor such as melanoma, head and neck, liver or kidney cancer. CDR3 bases: TGTGCCAGCAGTCCCCGGGTAGGCGAAAAACTGTTTTTT. It is translated as CASSPRVGEKLFF.